This T cell receptor beta chain was captured in a study of shared clonotypes between healthy human individuals. General observations from the study: Read depth was anticipated to influence clonotype sharing among donors.

The CDR3 extends over 15 amino acids. Germline lookup yields CDR1 SQVTM and CDR2 ANQGSEA. Trimming removed 5 bases from V and 2 bases from J; junction bases left unmatched: 12. Method: immunoSEQ multiplex PCR; TCRdb's copy keeps in-frame clones and lacks some. The table shows around 330,000 clones, with around 67% occurring only once. With respect to this clone: Its specificity is not known.

The V gene is TRBV29-1, the J gene TRBJ2-7, with 7 nucleotides matching TRBD1. This receptor was identified in a man aged 25-45 years in good health. Sequencing input: memory CD4+ T cells sorted from blood. The subset is: CD45RA-negative fraction. The CDR3 loop reads CSVSLMTGQTYEQYF. For the CDR3, the DNA is TGCAGCGTTTCCCTCATGACGGGACAGACCTACGAGCAGTACTTC.